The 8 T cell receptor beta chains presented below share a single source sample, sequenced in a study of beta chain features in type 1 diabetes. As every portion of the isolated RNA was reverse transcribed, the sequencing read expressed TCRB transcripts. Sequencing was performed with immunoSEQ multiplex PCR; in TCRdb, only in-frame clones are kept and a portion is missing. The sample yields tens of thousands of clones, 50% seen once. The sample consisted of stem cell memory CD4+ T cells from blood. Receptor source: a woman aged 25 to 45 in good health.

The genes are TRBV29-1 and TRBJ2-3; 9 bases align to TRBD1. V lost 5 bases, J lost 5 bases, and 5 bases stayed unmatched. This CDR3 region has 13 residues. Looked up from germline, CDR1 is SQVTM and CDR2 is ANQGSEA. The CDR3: CSVRQGGGDTQYF. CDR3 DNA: TGCAGCGTTAGACAGGGGGGGGGAGATACGCAGTATTTT.

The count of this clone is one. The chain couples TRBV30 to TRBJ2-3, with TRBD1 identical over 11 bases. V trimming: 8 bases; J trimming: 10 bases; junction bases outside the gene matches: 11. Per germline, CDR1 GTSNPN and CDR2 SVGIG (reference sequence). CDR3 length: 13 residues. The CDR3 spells CAGDRGEGVAQYF. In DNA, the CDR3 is TGTGCCGGGGACAGGGGGGAAGGAGTCGCGCAGTATTTT.

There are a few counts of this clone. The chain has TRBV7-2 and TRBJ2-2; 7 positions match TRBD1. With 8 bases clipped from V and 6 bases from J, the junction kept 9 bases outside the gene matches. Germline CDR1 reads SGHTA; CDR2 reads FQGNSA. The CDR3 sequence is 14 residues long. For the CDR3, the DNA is TGTGCCAGCGGTCAGGGGGACCATGCCGGGGAGCTGTTTTTT. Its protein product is CASGQGDHAGELFF.

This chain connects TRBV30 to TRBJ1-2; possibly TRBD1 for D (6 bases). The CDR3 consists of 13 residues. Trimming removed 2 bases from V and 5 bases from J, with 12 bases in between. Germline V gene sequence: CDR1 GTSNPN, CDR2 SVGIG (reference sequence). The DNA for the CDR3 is TGTGCCTGGAGTTGGGCCAGGGGATATGGCTACACCTTC. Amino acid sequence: CAWSWARGYGYTF.

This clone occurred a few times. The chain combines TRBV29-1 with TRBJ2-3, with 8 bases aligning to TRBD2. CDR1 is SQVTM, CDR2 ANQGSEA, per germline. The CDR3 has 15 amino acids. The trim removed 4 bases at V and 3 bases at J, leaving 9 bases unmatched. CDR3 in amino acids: CSVAPLSGSTDTQYF. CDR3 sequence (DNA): TGCAGCGTTGCCCCCCTCAGCGGGAGTACAGATACGCAGTATTTT.

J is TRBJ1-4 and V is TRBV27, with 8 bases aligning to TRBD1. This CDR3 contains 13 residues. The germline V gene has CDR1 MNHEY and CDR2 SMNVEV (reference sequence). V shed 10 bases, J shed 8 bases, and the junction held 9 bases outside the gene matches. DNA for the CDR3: TGTGCCACCCGACAGGGGCGGCGGGAAAAACTGTTTTTT. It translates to CATRQGRREKLFF.

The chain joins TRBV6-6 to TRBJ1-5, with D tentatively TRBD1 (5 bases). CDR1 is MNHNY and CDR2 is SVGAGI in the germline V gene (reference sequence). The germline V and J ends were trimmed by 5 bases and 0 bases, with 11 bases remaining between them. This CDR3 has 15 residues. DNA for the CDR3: TGTGCCAGCAGTACGACAGACAATAGCAATCAGCCCCAGCATTTT. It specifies CASSTTDNSNQPQHF.

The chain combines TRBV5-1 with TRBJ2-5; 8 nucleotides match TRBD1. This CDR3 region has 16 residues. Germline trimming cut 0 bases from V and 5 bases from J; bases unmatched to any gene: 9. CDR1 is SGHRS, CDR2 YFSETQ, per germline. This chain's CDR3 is CASSLGALDRVETQYF. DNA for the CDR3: TGCGCCAGCAGCTTGGGTGCGTTGGACAGGGTCGAGACCCAGTACTTC.